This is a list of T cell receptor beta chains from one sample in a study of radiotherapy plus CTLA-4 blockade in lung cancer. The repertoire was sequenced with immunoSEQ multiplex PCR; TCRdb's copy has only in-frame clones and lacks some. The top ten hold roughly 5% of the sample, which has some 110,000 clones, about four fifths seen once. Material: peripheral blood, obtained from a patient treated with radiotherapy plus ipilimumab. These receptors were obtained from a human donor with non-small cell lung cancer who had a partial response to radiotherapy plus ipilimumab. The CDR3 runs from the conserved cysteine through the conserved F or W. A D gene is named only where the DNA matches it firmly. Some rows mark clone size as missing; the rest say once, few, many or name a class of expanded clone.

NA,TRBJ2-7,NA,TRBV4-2,TGTGCCAGCAGCCAAGATTTCGGGGTCGCGAGGGAGCAGTACTTC,CASSQDFGVAREQYF
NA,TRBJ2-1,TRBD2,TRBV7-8,TGTGCCAGCAGCTTAGTTGCGGGAGGGCTCAATGAGCAGTTCTTC,CASSLVAGGLNEQFF
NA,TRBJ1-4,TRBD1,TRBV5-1,TGCGCCAGCAGCCGAACAGGGGGGAATAATGAAAAACTGTTTTTT,CASSRTGGNNEKLFF
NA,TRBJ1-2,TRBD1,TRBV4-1,TGCGCCAGCGCCCGGGACAGGGACGGCTATGGCTACACCTTC,CASARDRDGYGYTF
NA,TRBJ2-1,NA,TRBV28,TGTGCCAGCAGACACACTAGCAGTGAGCAGTTCTTC,CASRHTSSEQFF
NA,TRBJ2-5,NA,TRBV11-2,TGTGCCAGCACCTCAGGGGTGGCAGAGACCCAGTACTTC,CASTSGVAETQYF
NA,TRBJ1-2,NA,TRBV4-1,TGCGCCAGCAGCCGTGATCAGGGTGCGAGAGGCTACACCTTC,CASSRDQGARGYTF
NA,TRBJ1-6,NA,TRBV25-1,TGTGCCAGCAGTGAACGGTTACAGGGTAATTCACCCCTCCACTTT,CASSERLQGNSPLHF
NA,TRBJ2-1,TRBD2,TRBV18,TGTGCCAGCTCACGAGGGACTAGCGGGAGCGGGAACAATGAGCAGTTCTTC,CASSRGTSGSGNNEQFF
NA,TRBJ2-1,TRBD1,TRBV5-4,TGTGCCAGCAGGGATCCCGGGACAGGGGGTGGTGGTGAGCAGTTCTTC,CASRDPGTGGGGEQFF
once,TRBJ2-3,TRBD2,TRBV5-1,TGCGCCAGCAGCCCTCTAGCGGGGAGCACAGATACGCAGTATTTT,CASSPLAGSTDTQYF
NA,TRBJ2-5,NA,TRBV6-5,TGTGCCAGCAGAGCCCACAGCTCCCTGCAAGAGACCCAGTACTTC,CASRAHSSLQETQYF
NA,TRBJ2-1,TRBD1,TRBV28,TGTGCCGGCAGTCGGACCCGGGACAGGGGACTAACCTACAATGAGCAGTTCTTC,CAGSRTRDRGLTYNEQFF
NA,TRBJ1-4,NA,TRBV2,TGTGCCAGCAGTCAGGGCGACAGCACAACTAATGAAAAACTGTTTTTT,CASSQGDSTTNEKLFF
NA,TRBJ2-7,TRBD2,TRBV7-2,TGTGCCAGCAGCCGAAGGTCGGGGGGAAGCGCCTACGAGCAGTACTTC,CASSRRSGGSAYEQYF
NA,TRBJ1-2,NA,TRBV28,TGTGCCAGCAGTATAGAACAGGGCCGGGGCTACACCTTC,CASSIEQGRGYTF
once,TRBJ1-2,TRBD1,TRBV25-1,TGTGCCAGCCTGCCCGGGACAGGAAACGGCTACACCTTC,CASLPGTGNGYTF
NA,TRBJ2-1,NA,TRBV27,TGTGCCAGCAGTTTCTGGACTCAAACGAAGTACAATGAGCAGTTCTTC,CASSFWTQTKYNEQFF
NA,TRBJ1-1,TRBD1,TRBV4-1,TGCGCCAGCAGCCAAGGATACAGGGGGCTCGGCACTGAAGCTTTCTTT,CASSQGYRGLGTEAFF
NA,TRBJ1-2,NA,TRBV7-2,TGTGCCAGCAGCCCCGGGGGGGGAGTGTATGGCTACACCTTC,CASSPGGGVYGYTF
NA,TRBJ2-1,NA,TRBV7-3,TGTGCCAGCAGCTCCCCGGGCGGGACCAATGAGCAGTTCTTC,CASSSPGGTNEQFF
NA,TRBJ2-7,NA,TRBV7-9,TGTGCCAGCAGCTTAGCGGGGACTGTCTACGAGCAGTACTTC,CASSLAGTVYEQYF
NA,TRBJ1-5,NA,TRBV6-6,TGTGCCAGCAGTTACTCGGACAGACAAACGGGGCAGCCCCAGCATTTT,CASSYSDRQTGQPQHF
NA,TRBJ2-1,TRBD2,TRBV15,TGTGCCACCAGCAGAGAACTAGCGGGAAGATACAATGAGCAGTTCTTC,CATSRELAGRYNEQFF
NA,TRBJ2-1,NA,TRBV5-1,TGCGCCAGCAGACCCGGGGGAGTGGGGTACAATGAGCAGTTCTTC,CASRPGGVGYNEQFF
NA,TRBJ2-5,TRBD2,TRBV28,TGTGCCAGCAGTTTAGGGGGGGGTTTCGAGACCCAGTACTTC,CASSLGGGFETQYF
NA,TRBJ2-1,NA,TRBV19,TGTGCCAGTAGTATGACTCCGCCAGCGGTTGTTGAGCAGTTCTTC,CASSMTPPAVVEQFF
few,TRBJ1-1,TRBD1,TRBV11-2,TGTGCCAGCAGCTTGGGACAGGGGAGCACTGAAGCTTTCTTT,CASSLGQGSTEAFF
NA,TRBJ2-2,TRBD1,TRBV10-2,TGCGCCAGCAGTGAACCGGGACAGGGGGGCACCGGGGAGCTGTTTTTT,CASSEPGQGGTGELFF
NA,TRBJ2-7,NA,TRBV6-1,TGTGCCAGCCGTGACAGGCCCGCCTACGAGCAGTACTTC,CASRDRPAYEQYF
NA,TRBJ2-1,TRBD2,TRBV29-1,TGCAGCGCCCTAGCGGGGGGGCGGCAGTTCTTC,CSALAGGRQFF
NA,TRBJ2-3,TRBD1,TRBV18,TGTGCCAGCTCCCCAACAGGGGGAACAGATACGCAGTATTTT,CASSPTGGTDTQYF
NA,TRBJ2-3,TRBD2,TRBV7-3,TGTGCCAGCAGCTTGAGCGGGAGTGGGGCGGGGACGCAGTATTTT,CASSLSGSGAGTQYF
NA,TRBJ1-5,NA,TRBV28,TGTGCCAGCAGTTTAGGTGGGACACTGGGCAATCAGCCCCAGCATTTT,CASSLGGTLGNQPQHF
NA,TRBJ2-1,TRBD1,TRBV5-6,TGTGCCAGCAGCGTCCGGGTGGGGACAGGGGGCAATGAGCAGTTCTTC,CASSVRVGTGGNEQFF
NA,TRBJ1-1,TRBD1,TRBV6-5,TGTGCCAGCAGTGAAGACAGGGGGGACACTGAAGCTTTCTTT,CASSEDRGDTEAFF
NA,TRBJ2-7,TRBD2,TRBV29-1,TGCAGCGTTGATGGTTTAGCGGGCACCTACGAGCAGTACTTC,CSVDGLAGTYEQYF
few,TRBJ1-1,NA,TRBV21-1,TGTGCCAGCACCGAACTCTGGGGACACTGGATGAACACTGAAGCTTTCTTT,CASTELWGHWMNTEAFF
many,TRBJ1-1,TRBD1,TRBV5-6,TGTGCCAGCAGCTTTTTCGGGACAGGGAACACTGAAGCTTTCTTT,CASSFFGTGNTEAFF
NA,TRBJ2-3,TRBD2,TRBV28,TGTGCCAGCAGTTTAAGCGGGAGAGTCACAGATACGCAGTATTTT,CASSLSGRVTDTQYF
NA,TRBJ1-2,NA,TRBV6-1,TGTGCCAGCAGTTTTCGTAGCTACACCTTC,CASSFRSYTF